The clone carrying this TCR beta chain was recorded only once. Its antigen is not identified. This sample stems from a study of cytomegalovirus exposure and HLA in healthy donors. The study's findings and limits: Sequences of the TCR beta chain were said to predict the HLA-A and HLA-B alleles of most subjects accurately. Immune exposure information available was restricted to CMV serostatus. Cytomegalovirus-associated TCR beta chains were listed, numbering 150 to 200.

The CDR3 length is 15 residues. V was clipped by 6 bases and J by 5 bases; unmatched bases: 10. The germline CDR1 and CDR2 sequences are MNHEY and SVGAGI. Primers for the PCR totalled 60 Vbeta and 13 Jbeta. The data were produced by immunoSEQ multiplex PCR, yet TCRdb's version contains in-frame clones alone and is incomplete. The sample holds about 200,000 clones; around 86% are singletons and the top ten take approximately 1.7%. This chain joins TRBV6-5 and TRBJ2-7; 10 nucleotides agree with TRBD1. The sample consisted of PBMCs. The source is a woman aged 18-29 years in good health and CMV-seronegative. In DNA form, the CDR3 reads TGTGCCAGCAGCGATCGGGGACAGGGGCCCAACGAGCAGTACTTC. Its protein product is CASSDRGQGPNEQYF.